This TCR beta chain emerged from a study of shared clonotypes between healthy human individuals. Using immunoSEQ multiplex PCR, the repertoire was profiled, and TCRdb retains in-frame clones only, with some absent. The data contain over a million clones, over 95% of them seen just once; the ten biggest clones take up about 1.2%. Germline V gene data show CDR1 as LNHDA and CDR2 as SQIVND (reference sequence). V was pared by 3 bases and J by 1 base, with 3 bases of the junction left unmatched. There are 16 residues in the CDR3. Sequenced input: naive CD4+ T cells sorted from blood. Subset indicated: CD45RA+ positively selected. The TCR was taken from a man younger than 40 in good health. The chain carries TRBV19 and TRBJ2-1; 10 bases map to TRBD2. CDR3 sequence reads: CASSIHSGRSYNEQFF. The CDR3 DNA follows: TGTGCCAGTAGTATCCATAGCGGGAGGTCCTACAATGAGCAGTTCTTC.